This entry concerns a single T cell receptor (beta chain). Its antigen is unknown. The data originate from a study of cytomegalovirus exposure and HLA in healthy donors. Overall study context: The 90 to 150 validation repertoires, a later analysis reported, used the same platform as the approximately 650 first-cohort repertoires.

The donors were members of the validation cohort comprising about 130 subjects, separate from the approximately 710-subject first cohort. Germline V gives CDR1 MGHRA, CDR2 YSYEKL. CDR3 length equals 16 residues. The V end lost 0 bases, the J end lost 3 bases, and 11 bases lay between the germline ends. Assay used: immunoSEQ multiplex PCR; TCRdb lists only in-frame clones, some missing. The sample has about 340,000 clones; 70% to 90% are singletons. The study's findings and limits: Rarity marked most TCR sequences, yet some public TCRs occurred in many donors. The study listed some 160 cytomegalovirus-associated TCR beta chains.

The receptor was isolated from a woman under 30 in good health and CMV-seronegative. Sequencing was carried out using PBMCs. The J gene is TRBJ2-2, the V gene TRBV4-1, with a tentative D call TRBD2 (5 bases). The CDR3 reads CASSQDLRGYTGELFF. The DNA for the CDR3 is TGCGCCAGCAGCCAAGACTTGAGAGGGTACACCGGGGAGCTGTTTTTT.